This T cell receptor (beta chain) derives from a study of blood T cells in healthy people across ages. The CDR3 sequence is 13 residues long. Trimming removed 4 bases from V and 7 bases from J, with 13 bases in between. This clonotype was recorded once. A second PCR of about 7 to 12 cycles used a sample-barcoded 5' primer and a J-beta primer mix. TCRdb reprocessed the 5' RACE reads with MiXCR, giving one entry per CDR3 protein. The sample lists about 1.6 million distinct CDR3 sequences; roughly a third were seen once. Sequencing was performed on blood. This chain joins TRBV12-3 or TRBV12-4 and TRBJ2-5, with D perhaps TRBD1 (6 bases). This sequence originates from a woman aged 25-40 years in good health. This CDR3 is CASSSQGRGTQYF. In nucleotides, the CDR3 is TGTGCCAGCAGTTCTCAGGGGAGAGGGACCCAGTACTTC.